The clone carrying this T cell receptor (beta chain) occurred many times. Its antigen is not identified. Between the trimmed V and J ends, which lost 6 bases and 2 bases, there was a span of 11 bases. The CDR3 totals 14 residues. Germline assignment: CDR1 MNHNS and CDR2 SASEGT. This sample was included in a study of identical twins. Study-level points and caveats: Fewer insertions were carried by abundant cord blood beta clonotypes, but none was seen in memory repertoires.

TCRdb ran MiXCR on the 5' RACE reads and lists one entry per CDR3 protein. The data hold about 100,000 distinct CDR3 sequences, with less than 6.5% observed a single time. V gene TRBV6-1 combines with J gene TRBJ2-1; D is perhaps TRBD1 (7 bases). The clonotype originates from a woman in her fifties or sixties in good health. Sequencing was done on a sample of memory T cells sorted from blood. The CDR3 DNA is TGTGCCAGCAGGGAGGGGGCCCCCTACAATGAGCAGTTCTTC. It is translated as CASREGAPYNEQFF.